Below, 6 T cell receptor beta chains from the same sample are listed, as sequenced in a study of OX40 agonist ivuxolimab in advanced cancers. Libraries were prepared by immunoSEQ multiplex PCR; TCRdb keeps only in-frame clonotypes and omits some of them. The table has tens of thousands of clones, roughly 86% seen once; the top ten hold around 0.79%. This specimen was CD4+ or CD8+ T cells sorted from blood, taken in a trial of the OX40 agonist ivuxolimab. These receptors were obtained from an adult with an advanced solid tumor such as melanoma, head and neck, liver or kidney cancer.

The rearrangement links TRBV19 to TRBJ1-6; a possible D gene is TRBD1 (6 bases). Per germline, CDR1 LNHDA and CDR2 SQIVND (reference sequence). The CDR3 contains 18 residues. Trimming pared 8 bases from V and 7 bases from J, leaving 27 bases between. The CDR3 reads CASQPGHIREPLNSPLHF. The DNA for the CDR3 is TGTGCCAGTCAACCGGGACACATCCGCGAGCCGCTCAATTCACCCCTCCACTTT.

CDR3 loop: CSVGGGINEQFF. CDR3 coding DNA: TGCAGCGTTGGTGGTGGAATTAATGAGCAGTTCTTC. This chain uses TRBV29-1 with TRBJ2-1; D gene ambiguous. V was clipped by 4 bases and J by 7 bases, with 11 bases between them. CDR1 and CDR2 from the germline V gene are SQVTM and ANQGSEA. The CDR3 sequence is 12 residues long.

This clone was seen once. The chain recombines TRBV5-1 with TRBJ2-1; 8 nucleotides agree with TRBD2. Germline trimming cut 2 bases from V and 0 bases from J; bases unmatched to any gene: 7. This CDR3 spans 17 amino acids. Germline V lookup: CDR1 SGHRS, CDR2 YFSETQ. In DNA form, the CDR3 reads TGCGCCAGCAGCTTTACGGTACTAGCGGACTCCTACAATGAGCAGTTCTTC. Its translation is CASSFTVLADSYNEQFF.

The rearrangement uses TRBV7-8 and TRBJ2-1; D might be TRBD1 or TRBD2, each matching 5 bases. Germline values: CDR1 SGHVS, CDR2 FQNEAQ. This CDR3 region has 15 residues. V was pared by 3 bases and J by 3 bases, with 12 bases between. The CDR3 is CASSFDRGDYNEQFF. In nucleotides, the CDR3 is TGTGCCAGCAGCTTTGATCGAGGGGACTACAATGAGCAGTTCTTC.

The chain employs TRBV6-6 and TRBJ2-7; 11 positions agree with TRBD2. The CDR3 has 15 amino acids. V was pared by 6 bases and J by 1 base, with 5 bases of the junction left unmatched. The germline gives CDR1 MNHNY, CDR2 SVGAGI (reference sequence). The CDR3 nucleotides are TGTGCCAGCAGCCCCCGACTAGCGGGGTCCTACGAGCAGTACTTC. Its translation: CASSPRLAGSYEQYF.

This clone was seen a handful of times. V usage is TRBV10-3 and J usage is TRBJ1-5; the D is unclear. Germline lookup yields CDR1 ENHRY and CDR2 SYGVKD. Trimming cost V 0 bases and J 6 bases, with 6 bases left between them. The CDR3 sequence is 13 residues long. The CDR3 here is CAISESGRQPQHF. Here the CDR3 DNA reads TGTGCCATCAGTGAGTCAGGCCGTCAGCCCCAGCATTTT.